Detailed here is one T cell receptor beta chain. V lost 1 base and J lost 8; bases outside the gene matches: 7. Germline V lookup: CDR1 SGHAT, CDR2 FQDESV (reference sequence). The CDR3 contains 15 residues. The data were obtained in a study of blood T cell repertoires in COVID-19. As for the study in general: Some COVID-19 samples were acute and others convalescent; all came from the United States, Italy and Spain. Nucleic acid was either cDNA or gDNA, and it came from T cells, B-cell-depleted T cells, or PBMCs.

In the authors' methods: Cell counts per sample came from amplifying reference gene primers. The repertoire was sequenced with immunoSEQ multiplex PCR; TCRdb's copy has only in-frame clones and lacks some. D and trimming were read from the DNA, whereas the V and J calls and clone size are those reported in that table. The sample includes approximately 140,000 clones, around nine tenths of them seen just once. The chain has TRBV11-1 and TRBJ2-3; 9 bases align to TRBD2. This sequence was found in a woman in her 40s with acute or convalescent COVID-19. Sequencing input: peripheral blood. The CDR3 DNA follows: TGTGCCAGCAGCTTAGAGATAGCGGGAGAGGGTACGCAGTATTTT. Protein sequence: CASSLEIAGEGTQYF.